The rows below give T cell receptor beta chains drawn from one sample of a study of blood T cell repertoires in COVID-19. TCRdb's copy holds only in-frame clones and misses some; the assay was immunoSEQ multiplex PCR. Of hundreds of thousands of clones listed, just over 90% are singletons. The sequencing input was PBMCs or T cells enriched from blood (not recorded which). The receptors derive from a young woman who had recovered from COVID-19. The CDR3 runs from the conserved cysteine through the conserved F or W. D genes are given only for firm matches. Some rows mark clone size as missing; the rest say once, few, many or name a class of expanded clone.

>TRBD1|TRBJ1-1|-|TRBV3-1/TRBV3-2
CASSPDRGDTEAFF
TGTGCCAGCAGCCCGGACAGGGGGGACACTGAAGCTTTCTTT
>-|TRBJ1-2|-|TRBV12-3/TRBV12-4
CASSYPEGRGYTF
TGTGCCAGCAGCTATCCAGAGGGAAGGGGCTACACCTTC
>TRBD1|TRBJ1-5|once|TRBV6-5
CASSYRGGGQPQHF
TGTGCCAGCAGCTACAGGGGAGGAGGGCAGCCCCAGCATTTT
>TRBD1|TRBJ1-2|-|TRBV18
CASSPPTGASYGYTF
TGTGCCAGCTCACCACCGACAGGGGCGAGCTATGGCTACACCTTC
>-|TRBJ1-5|few|TRBV10-3
CAISNQGSHQPQHF
TGTGCCATCAGTAACCAGGGGAGCCATCAGCCCCAGCATTTT
>-|TRBJ2-3|-|TRBV11-1
CASSFARSTDTQYF
TGTGCCAGCAGCTTCGCTAGGAGCACAGATACGCAGTATTTT
>TRBD2|TRBJ2-3|-|TRBV2
CASSEGGRDTDTQYF
TGTGCCAGCAGTGAAGGTGGGAGGGACACAGATACGCAGTATTTT
>-|TRBJ1-1|-|TRBV4-1
CASSQNTMTNTEAFF
TGCGCCAGCAGCCAAAACACTATGACGAACACTGAAGCTTTCTTT
>TRBD1|TRBJ1-5|once|TRBV12-5
CASGLVLAGGRGNQPQHF
TGTGCTAGTGGTTTGGTACTGGCAGGGGGACGGGGCAATCAGCCCCAGCATTTT
>TRBD1|TRBJ1-2|-|TRBV5-5
CASSLVQGQGFGYTF
TGTGCCAGCAGCTTGGTGCAGGGACAGGGGTTTGGCTACACCTTC
>TRBD2|TRBJ2-2|-|TRBV4-1
CASSPGLAGGSGELFF
TGCGCCAGCAGCCCGGGACTAGCGGGGGGTTCCGGGGAGCTGTTTTTT
>-|TRBJ2-1|-|TRBV18
CASRGKAYNERFF
TGTGCCAGCAGGGGGAAAGCCTATAATGAAAGGTTCTTC
>-|TRBJ1-2|-|TRBV5-1
CASSLDGRGRGNYGYTF
TGCGCCAGCAGCTTGGACGGGAGGGGAAGGGGAAACTATGGCTACACCTTC
>TRBD1|TRBJ1-5|-|TRBV19
CASTGQGLFGNQPQHF
TGTGCCAGCACTGGACAGGGACTTTTCGGCAATCAGCCCCAGCATTTT
>TRBD1|TRBJ2-5|-|TRBV4-1
CASSPDRGHQETQYF
TGCGCCAGCAGCCCGGACAGGGGCCACCAAGAGACCCAGTACTTC
>TRBD1|TRBJ2-7|-|TRBV11-3
CASRFSVGQGYEQYF
TGTGCCAGCAGATTCAGCGTAGGACAGGGCTACGAGCAGTACTTC
>TRBD1|TRBJ1-2|-|TRBV9
CASTRQGRGYTF
TGTGCCAGCACCCGACAGGGTCGCGGCTACACCTTC
>TRBD2|TRBJ2-3|-|TRBV18
CASSPSAGGTDTQYF
TGTGCCAGCTCACCATCGGCGGGAGGGACAGATACGCAGTATTTT
>-|TRBJ1-5|-|TRBV2
CASSAGLDQPQHF
TGTGCCAGCAGTGCAGGGTTAGATCAGCCCCAGCATTTT
>TRBD1|TRBJ2-2|few|TRBV7-9
CASRDRGLTGELFF
TGTGCCAGCAGAGACAGGGGATTAACCGGGGAGCTGTTTTTT
>-|TRBJ2-7|-|TRBV19
CASSTHLGSSYEQYF
TGTGCCAGTAGTACCCATTTGGGGAGCTCCTACGAGCAGTACTTC
>-|TRBJ1-1|-|TRBV4-1
CASSIKLGDFTEAFF
TGCGCCAGCAGTATAAAACTAGGGGACTTCACTGAAGCTTTCTTT
>-|TRBJ1-5|-|TRBV11-2
CASSLAGSQPQHF
TGTGCCAGCAGCTTAGCAGGAAGTCAGCCCCAGCATTTT
>-|TRBJ1-2|-|TRBV6-5
CASSKAGGANYGYTF
TGTGCCAGCTCCAAAGCCGGGGGTGCTAACTATGGCTACACCTTC
>TRBD1|TRBJ2-7|few|TRBV18
CASSPGTEYGEQYF
TGTGCCAGCTCACCCGGGACAGAGTATGGCGAGCAGTACTTC
>TRBD1|TRBJ1-2|-|TRBV18
CASSDGQDYTF
TGTGCCAGCTCCGACGGACAGGACTACACCTTC
>TRBD1|TRBJ1-2|-|TRBV4-3
CASSPTFRGNYGYTF
TGCGCCAGCAGCCCGACGTTCAGGGGGAACTATGGCTACACCTTC
>-|TRBJ2-3|-|TRBV4-2
CASSQDGGNTDTQYF
TGTGCCAGCAGCCAAGACGGAGGGAACACAGATACGCAGTATTTT
>-|TRBJ1-2|-|TRBV6-5
CASSYSGGTGYTF
TGTGCCAGCAGTTACTCGGGAGGGACTGGCTACACCTTC
>-|TRBJ2-1|-|TRBV7-2
CASSFLPGEQFF
TGTGCCAGCAGCTTCCTACCCGGGGAGCAGTTCTTC
>TRBD2|TRBJ2-5|-|TRBV4-1
CASSKPGLAGETQYF
TGCGCCAGCAGCAAACCGGGACTAGCGGGAGAGACCCAGTACTTC
>TRBD1|TRBJ1-6|-|TRBV4-1
CASNPGDRPSSPLHF
TGCGCCAGCAACCCGGGGGACAGGCCAAGTTCACCCCTCCACTTT
>-|TRBJ1-5|-|TRBV5-5
CASMEGQGQPQHF
TGTGCCAGCATGGAGGGGCAAGGGCAGCCCCAGCATTTT
>TRBD1|TRBJ1-5|-|TRBV7-8
CASSLGAGGDQPQHF
TGTGCCAGCAGCTTAGGGGCAGGGGGCGATCAGCCCCAGCATTTT
>-|TRBJ1-2|-|TRBV7-9
CASSSTASIWGRGYTF
TGTGCCAGCAGCTCTACGGCCTCAATATGGGGCCGTGGCTACACCTTC
>TRBD1|TRBJ1-6|-|TRBV4-3
CASSQDRGRGSPLHF
TGCGCCAGCAGCCAAGACAGGGGGCGCGGTTCACCCCTCCACTTT
>-|TRBJ1-5|-|TRBV6-5
CASSYNGGGGQPQHF
TGTGCCAGCAGTTACAACGGCGGGGGGGGTCAGCCCCAGCATTTT
>-|TRBJ1-6|-|TRBV18
CASSPGLPSSYNSPLHF
TGTGCCAGCTCACCAGGTTTGCCCAGCTCCTATAATTCACCCCTCCACTTT
>TRBD1|TRBJ1-2|-|TRBV4-1
CASSQERDSGYTF
TGCGCCAGCAGCCAAGAAAGGGACAGTGGCTACACCTTC
>-|TRBJ1-6|-|TRBV5-6
CASSLGRQTNSPLHF
TGTGCCAGCAGCTTAGGTCGACAGACAAATTCACCCCTCCACTTT
>-|TRBJ1-6|-|TRBV9
CASSVDPITASPLHF
TGTGCCAGCAGCGTAGATCCGATAACTGCTTCACCCCTCCACTTT
>TRBD2|TRBJ2-3|-|TRBV5-4
CASSPGTSGGAGDTQYF
TGTGCCAGCAGCCCCGGGACTAGCGGGGGGGCGGGAGATACGCAGTATTTT
>-|TRBJ1-1|-|TRBV19
CASTSVLNTEAFF
TGTGCCAGTACCTCGGTTCTGAACACTGAAGCTTTCTTT
>-|TRBJ1-6|-|TRBV7-2
CANLISPRREGGNSPLHF
TGTGCCAACCTTATCTCCCCCCGCAGAGAGGGTGGCAATTCACCCCTCCACTTT
>-|TRBJ1-1|-|TRBV6-5
CASRGRNTEAFF
TGTGCCAGCAGGGGCAGGAACACTGAAGCTTTCTTT
>TRBD1|TRBJ1-4|-|TRBV7-2
CASSPGQGGEKLFF
TGTGCCAGCAGCCCCGGACAGGGTGGAGAAAAACTGTTTTTT
>-|TRBJ1-2|-|TRBV5-5
CASSLDRASYGYTF
TGTGCCAGCAGCTTGGACAGGGCCAGCTATGGCTACACCTTC
>-|TRBJ2-7|-|TRBV27
CASSLVPAYEQYF
TGTGCCAGCAGCCTCGTTCCCGCCTACGAGCAGTACTTC
>TRBD1|TRBJ2-4|-|TRBV6-2/TRBV6-3
CASSYPGQAKNIQYF
TGTGCCAGCAGTTACCCGGGACAGGCCAAAAACATTCAGTACTTC
>-|TRBJ1-3|-|TRBV7-8
CASRRMAGLLGAGNTIYF
TGTGCCAGCAGGAGAATGGCGGGACTCCTGGGAGCGGGAAACACCATATATTTT
>-|TRBJ2-2|-|TRBV2
CASKPGTYANTGELFF
TGTGCCAGCAAGCCGGGGACTTACGCGAACACCGGGGAGCTGTTTTTT
>TRBD1|TRBJ1-1|-|TRBV6-2/TRBV6-3
CASSYAVGQRLEAFF
TGTGCCAGCAGTTACGCTGTGGGACAGCGACTTGAAGCTTTCTTT
>-|TRBJ1-2|-|TRBV7-2
CASSLASAYGYTF
TGTGCCAGCAGCTTAGCCTCAGCGTATGGCTACACCTTC
>-|TRBJ2-3|-|TRBV11-2
CASSFARGVDTQYF
TGTGCCAGCAGCTTCGCGCGGGGAGTGGATACGCAGTATTTT
>-|TRBJ1-1|-|TRBV7-8
CASSPSRIMNTEAFF
TGTGCCAGCAGCCCTAGTAGGATTATGAACACTGAAGCTTTCTTT
>TRBD2|TRBJ2-7|-|TRBV10-3
CAIGTSGGTGEQYF
TGTGCCATCGGGACTAGCGGGGGCACGGGCGAGCAGTACTTC
>TRBD2|TRBJ2-5|-|TRBV18
CASSLTGTSVQETQYF
TGTGCCAGCTCACTAACCGGGACTAGCGTGCAAGAGACCCAGTACTTC
>TRBD2|TRBJ2-1|-|TRBV11-2
CASSLVRGRGHEQFF
TGTGCCAGCAGCTTAGTCCGCGGGAGGGGTCATGAGCAGTTCTTC
>-|TRBJ2-1|-|TRBV7-9
CASSTGNYEQFF
TGTGCCAGCAGCACAGGGAACTATGAGCAGTTCTTC